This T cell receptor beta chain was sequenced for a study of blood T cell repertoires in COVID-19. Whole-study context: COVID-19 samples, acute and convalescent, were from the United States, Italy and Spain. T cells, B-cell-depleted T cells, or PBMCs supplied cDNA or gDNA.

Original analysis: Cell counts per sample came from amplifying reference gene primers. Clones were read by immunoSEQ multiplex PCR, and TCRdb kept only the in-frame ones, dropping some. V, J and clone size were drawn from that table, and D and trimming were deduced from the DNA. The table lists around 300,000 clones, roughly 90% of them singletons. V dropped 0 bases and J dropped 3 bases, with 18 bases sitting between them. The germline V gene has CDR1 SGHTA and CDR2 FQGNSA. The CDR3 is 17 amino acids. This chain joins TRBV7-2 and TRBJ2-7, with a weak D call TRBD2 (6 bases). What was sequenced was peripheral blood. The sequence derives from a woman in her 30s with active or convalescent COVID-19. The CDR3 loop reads CASSLAVDWRGGYEQYF. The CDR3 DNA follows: TGTGCCAGCAGCTTAGCGGTTGACTGGCGGGGCGGCTACGAGCAGTACTTC.